The 27 T cell receptor beta chains below come from one sample, sequenced in a study of PD-1 blockade in classical Hodgkin lymphoma. Time point defined: cycle 4 day 1 (C4D1), after 6 weeks of nivolumab. Every single patient, without exception, relapsed after autologous stem cell transplantation, and brentuximab vedotin exposure varied. Repertoires were generated with immunoSEQ multiplex PCR, while TCRdb's copy carries only in-frame clones and drops some. Among 90,000 or so clones listed, over 75% were seen once. The sample consisted of peripheral blood mononuclear cells (PBMCs), taken before the fourth cycle of nivolumab. These receptors all come from a human donor with classical Hodgkin lymphoma.

The V and J genes are TRBV5-1 and TRBJ1-1; D not certain. Germline V gene lookup returns CDR1 SGHRS and CDR2 YFSETQ. There are 14 residues in the CDR3. The V and J ends lost 1 base and 3 bases respectively, with 10 bases between them. The CDR3 bases are TGCGCCAGCAGCTTGTCCCCAACGGACACTGAAGCTTTCTTT. Translated: CASSLSPTDTEAFF.

This clone was observed once. This CDR3 is CASSLSGIRGEKLFF. CDR3 coding DNA: TGTGCCAGCTCACTTTCCGGGATACGGGGTGAAAAACTGTTTTTT. The chain uses TRBV18 and TRBJ1-4; D is unresolved. CDR1 is KGHSH, CDR2 LQKENI, per germline. V shed 4 bases and J shed 7 bases, with 16 bases lying between them. This CDR3 is 15 amino acids long.

A few counts support this clone. The rearrangement uses TRBV9 and TRBJ2-7, with D possibly being TRBD1 (6 bases). Trimming removed 0 bases at V and 1 base at J, with 11 bases between. The CDR3 covers 15 residues. The germline gives CDR1 SGDLS, CDR2 YYNGEE. The CDR3 DNA sequence: TGTGCCAGCAGCGTAGGCAGGGGTTCTTCCTACGAGCAGTACTTC. It is translated as CASSVGRGSSYEQYF.

The chain carries TRBV19 and TRBJ1-5; D not certain. Trimming cost V 9 bases and J 3 bases, with 9 bases left between them. Germline assignment: CDR1 LNHDA and CDR2 SQIVND (reference sequence). This CDR3 is 12 amino acids long. The CDR3 protein is CASSDLNQPQHF. CDR3 DNA: TGTGCCAGCTCCGACCTCAATCAGCCCCAGCATTTT.

This sequence joins TRBV2 and TRBJ2-3, with 7 bases aligning to TRBD1. The CDR3 is made up of 15 amino acids. Trimming removed 6 bases from V and 3 bases from J; junction bases left unmatched: 9. Germline CDR1 and CDR2: SNHLY and FYNNEI. Here the CDR3 reads CASSPTGVGTDTQYF. The CDR3, as DNA: TGTGCCAGCAGCCCTACAGGGGTGGGGACAGATACGCAGTATTTT. Supplemented by reference TRBV2 and TRBJ2-3, the full variable domain reads EPEVTQTPSHQVTQMGQEVILRCVPISNHLYFYWYRQILGQKVEFLVSFYNNEISEKSEIFDDQFSVERPDGSNFTLKIRSTKLEDSAMYFCASSPTGVGTDTQYFGPGTRLTVL.

The V and J genes are TRBV11-2 and TRBJ2-1; 8 nucleotides match TRBD1. Looked up from germline, CDR1 is SGHAT and CDR2 is FQNNGV. The CDR3 contains 16 residues. The V gene end was trimmed by 5 bases and the J gene end by 1 base; junction bases not matched to a gene: 7. The CDR3 DNA reads as TGTGCCAGCAGCCATCGGACAGGGACTTCCTACAATGAGCAGTTCTTC. This codes for CASSHRTGTSYNEQFF.

The rearrangement links TRBV5-1 to TRBJ2-5, with TRBD2 matching 8 bases. Germline assignment: CDR1 SGHRS and CDR2 YFSETQ. The junction had 7 bases not matched to a gene; V was cut back by 2 bases and J by 4 bases. The CDR3 totals 15 residues. The CDR3 nucleotides are TGCGCCAGCAGCTTCCAAGCGGGAGCTTCAGAGACCCAGTACTTC. Residues: CASSFQAGASETQYF.

J is TRBJ1-5 and V is TRBV28, with TRBD1 as a possible D gene (5 bases). The CDR3 contains 16 residues. The germline V gene has CDR1 MDHEN and CDR2 SYDVKM. The germline V and J ends were trimmed by 4 bases and 0 bases, with 13 bases remaining between them. CDR3 sequence: CASSSLGTFSNQPQHF. Here the CDR3 DNA reads TGTGCCAGCAGTTCCCTAGGGACTTTTAGCAATCAGCCCCAGCATTTT. Filled out from reference TRBV28 and TRBJ1-5, the complete variable domain reads DVKVTQSSRYLVKRTGEKVFLECVQDMDHENMFWYRQDPGLGLRLIYFSYDVKMKEKGDIPEGYSVSREKKERFSLILESASTNQTSMYLCASSSLGTFSNQPQHFGDGTRLSIL.

This chain links TRBV28 with TRBJ2-5; 7 bases match TRBD1. This CDR3 is built from 15 residues. CDR1 and CDR2 (germline): MDHEN, SYDVKM. J lost 1 base, V lost 4 bases, and 6 bases had no gene match. CDR3 protein: CASSSRQGPQETQYF. CDR3 nucleotides: TGTGCCAGCAGTTCTCGACAGGGTCCCCAAGAGACCCAGTACTTC.

The J gene is TRBJ1-2, the V gene TRBV6-1; TRBD1 matches at 11 bases. This CDR3 is 15 amino acids long. Trimming removed 3 bases from V and 7 bases from J; junction bases left unmatched: 7. The germline gives CDR1 MNHNS, CDR2 SASEGT. CDR3 region: CASSEGTGGKGGYTF. The CDR3, as DNA: TGTGCCAGCAGTGAGGGGACAGGGGGAAAGGGTGGCTACACCTTC.

This chain connects TRBV11-2 to TRBJ2-5; D is perhaps TRBD1 (6 bases). V lost 5 bases, J lost 5 bases, and 18 bases lay in between. The germline V gene encodes CDR1 SGHAT and CDR2 FQNNGV. There are 15 residues in the CDR3. CDR3 amino acids: CASSPRQDWGETQYF. The CDR3 nucleotides read TGTGCCAGCAGCCCAAGACAGGATTGGGGGGAGACCCAGTACTTC.

The J gene is TRBJ2-6, the V gene TRBV19; D is unclear. V was shortened by 2 bases and J by 0 bases, with 8 bases between the two germline ends. Germline values: CDR1 LNHDA, CDR2 SQIVND (reference sequence). There are 16 residues in the CDR3. The CDR3 sequence: CASSISWNSGANVLTF. CDR3 nucleotide sequence: TGTGCCAGTAGTATAAGCTGGAACTCTGGGGCCAACGTCCTGACTTTC.

The chain carries TRBV4-1 and TRBJ1-1, with unresolved D. CDR1 is MGHRA, CDR2 YSYEKL, per germline. The CDR3 extends over 15 amino acids. Trimming removed 0 bases at V and 1 base at J, with 9 bases between. In DNA form, the CDR3 reads TGCGCCAGCAGCCAAGATCTGGCAGCGAACACTGAAGCTTTCTTT. Its protein is CASSQDLAANTEAFF.

This clone was detected many times. The V call is TRBV7-9, the J call TRBJ2-2; TRBD1 is a possible D gene (5 bases). The CDR3 is 16 amino acids. Germline V gene data show CDR1 as SEHNR and CDR2 as FQNEAQ (reference sequence). V gave up 2 bases and J gave up 3 bases, with 13 bases separating them. The CDR3 reads CASSLRGTPYTGELFF. The CDR3 coding sequence is TGTGCCAGCAGCTTAAGGGGCACACCTTACACCGGGGAGCTGTTTTTT.

The chain is built from TRBV5-6 and TRBJ1-5; D is possibly TRBD1 (5 bases). CDR1 is SGHDT and CDR2 is YYEEEE in the germline V gene. The V end was cut by 4 bases, the J end by 1 base, with 12 bases between. This CDR3 spans 15 amino acids. The CDR3 DNA follows: TGTGCCAGCAGCGCAGGGTTGCTGAGCAATCAGCCCCAGCATTTT. As protein: CASSAGLLSNQPQHF.

This clone was picked up many times. J is TRBJ2-1 and V is TRBV9; 11 bases align to TRBD2. Trimming at V came to 4 bases and at J to 3 bases, leaving 3 bases not matched to a gene. Germline V lookup: CDR1 SGDLS, CDR2 YYNGEE. CDR3 size: 15 residues. The CDR3 coding sequence is TGTGCCAGCAGCATAACTAGCGGGAGCTACAATGAGCAGTTCTTC. Its protein is CASSITSGSYNEQFF.

This rearrangement joins TRBV7-2 to TRBJ2-5; D possibly matches TRBD1 or TRBD2 (5 bases each). CDR1 and CDR2 from the germline V gene are SGHTA and FQGNSA. This CDR3 region has 15 residues. The V end was cut by 6 bases, the J end by 1 base, with 15 bases between. The chain's CDR3 is CASSSVRGLQETQYF. CDR3 nucleotides: TGTGCCAGCAGTTCTGTACGGGGCCTCCAAGAGACCCAGTACTTC.

The genes are TRBV7-9 and TRBJ2-1; 11 positions match TRBD1. The CDR3 is 16 amino acids. The germline V gene encodes CDR1 SEHNR and CDR2 FQNEAQ (reference sequence). With 6 bases clipped from V and 0 bases from J, the junction kept 4 bases outside the gene matches. CDR3 DNA sequence: TGTGCCAGCAGGGCCGGGACAGGGGGCTCCTACAATGAGCAGTTCTTC. It yields the protein CASRAGTGGSYNEQFF.

The chain employs TRBV2 and TRBJ1-2, with no clear D. Germline CDR1 and CDR2: SNHLY and FYNNEI. V was pared by 2 bases and J by 8 bases, with 18 bases between. The CDR3 is 15 residues long. DNA for the CDR3: TGTGCCAGCAGTGAATTTTTAGACATTCCTAGGGGCTACACCTTC. It translates to CASSEFLDIPRGYTF.

The rearrangement uses TRBV29-1 and TRBJ2-1; 11 nucleotides agree with TRBD2. Per germline, CDR1 SQVTM and CDR2 ANQGSEA. With V trimmed by 2 bases and J by 9 bases, 9 bases remained unmatched. The length of the CDR3 is 15 residues. This CDR3 reads CSVERLAGGRGEQFF. Written as DNA, the CDR3 is TGCAGCGTTGAAAGGCTAGCGGGGGGACGTGGTGAGCAGTTCTTC.

This clone was picked up one time. The gene calls are TRBV6-6 and TRBJ1-2, with a tentative D call TRBD1 (5 bases). The V gene's germline CDR1 is MNHNY and CDR2 SVGAGI (reference sequence). V lost 6 bases and J 5 bases, leaving 22 bases between the germline ends. The CDR3 has 16 residues. The CDR3 DNA sequence: TGTGCCAGCAGAAGCCTAAGGGGAGACTCAACATATGGCTACACCTTC. It specifies CASRSLRGDSTYGYTF.

V is TRBV6-1 and J is TRBJ2-5, with TRBD2 as a possible D gene (7 bases). V was shortened by 8 bases and J by 5 bases, with 18 bases between the two germline ends. Germline V gene sequence: CDR1 MNHNS, CDR2 SASEGT. The CDR3 extends over 14 amino acids. The CDR3 nucleotides are TGTGCCAGCCGGGGGGCAAGGGGCGCCGAGACCCAGTACTTC. Translation: CASRGARGAETQYF.

The chain joins TRBV18 to TRBJ1-2; no clear D gene. Germline V gene lookup returns CDR1 KGHSH and CDR2 LQKENI. V lost 4 bases and J lost 2, with 8 bases in between. This CDR3 has 13 residues. CDR3 sequence (DNA): TGTGCCAGCTCACAAGGAGGGAACTATGGCTACACCTTC. The encoded protein is CASSQGGNYGYTF.

This chain joins TRBV6-5 and TRBJ1-2; 9 nucleotides agree with TRBD1. Germline V gene sequence: CDR1 MNHEY, CDR2 SVGAGI. The CDR3 totals 15 residues. The junction had 10 bases not matched to a gene; V was cut back by 7 bases and J by 4 bases. The CDR3 nucleotides read TGTGCCAGCATTCCCGGACAGGGGCCTCGCTATGGCTACACCTTC. Amino acids: CASIPGQGPRYGYTF.

The chain uses TRBV5-1 and TRBJ2-2; D remains unclear. Trimming removed 0 bases from V and 7 bases from J, with 10 bases in between. The CDR3 loop spans 14 amino acids. Germline V gives CDR1 SGHRS, CDR2 YFSETQ. The CDR3 region is CASSLVLNSGELFF. The CDR3 DNA reads TGCGCCAGCAGCTTGGTCCTCAATAGCGGGGAGCTGTTTTTT.

This clone was seen a few times. The gene calls are TRBV18 and TRBJ2-7; D is ambiguous. Germline lookup yields CDR1 KGHSH and CDR2 LQKENI. This CDR3 spans 15 amino acids. The V and J ends lost 0 bases and 0 bases respectively, with 9 bases between them. CDR3 DNA: TGTGCCAGCTCACCACCAGGATTGAACTCCTACGAGCAGTACTTC. Translated, it gives CASSPPGLNSYEQYF.

The chain combines TRBV10-3 with TRBJ1-2, with D perhaps matching TRBD1 (5 bases). Between the trimmed V and J ends, which lost 2 bases and 6 bases, there was a span of 10 bases. CDR1 and CDR2 from the germline V gene are ENHRY and SYGVKD. The CDR3 consists of 13 residues. The CDR3 loop is CAISEMQGHGYTF. In DNA, the CDR3 is TGTGCCATCAGTGAGATGCAGGGCCATGGCTACACCTTC.